A single sample is the source of the 26 T cell receptor beta chains below, sequenced in a study of blood T cell repertoires in COVID-19. The table came from immunoSEQ multiplex PCR; TCRdb's copy has only in-frame clones and leaves some out. This sample carries about 100,000 clones, 70% to 80% of them seen once, and the ten largest clones take 15% to 20%. Sequenced input: peripheral blood. Receptors were obtained from a woman older than 75 with active or convalescent COVID-19.

The chain carries TRBV2 and TRBJ2-3, with TRBD2 matching over 8 bases. Losses at the gene ends were 3 bases for V and 1 base for J; bases not matched to a gene: 3. This CDR3 region has 15 residues. Looked up from germline, CDR1 is SNHLY and CDR2 is FYNNEI. CDR3: CASSDSGGRTDTQYF. The CDR3 DNA is TGTGCCAGCAGTGATTCGGGGGGGCGCACAGATACGCAGTATTTT.

The genes are TRBV19 and TRBJ2-1; 7 bases agree with TRBD2. Germline lookup yields CDR1 LNHDA and CDR2 SQIVND (reference sequence). The length of the CDR3 is 14 residues. V was clipped by 7 bases and J by 6 bases; unmatched bases: 9. The CDR3 here is CASTGLAELNEQFF. Written as DNA, the CDR3 is TGTGCCAGTACCGGGCTAGCGGAACTCAATGAGCAGTTCTTC.

V usage is TRBV29-1 and J usage is TRBJ1-3; D unresolved. Germline CDR1 SQVTM, CDR2 ANQGSEA. The CDR3 contains 11 residues. Trimming took 6 bases from V and 4 from J, leaving 7 bases between them. In DNA, the CDR3 is TGCAGCGTGAGGGAGGGAAACACCATATATTTT. The encoded protein is CSVREGNTIYF.

The chain links TRBV25-1 to TRBJ2-1; 9 bases match TRBD2. J lost 4 bases, V lost 4 bases, and 5 bases had no gene match. The CDR3 runs to 15 residues. Germline assignment: CDR1 MGHDK and CDR2 SYGVNS. The CDR3 DNA reads TGTGCCAGCAGTGTCGGACTAGCGTTTTACAATGAGCAGTTCTTC. It encodes CASSVGLAFYNEQFF.

This clone was seen just once. The chain links TRBV29-1 to TRBJ2-5; possible D gene TRBD1, 6 bases. The germline V and J ends were trimmed by 1 base and 7 bases, with 13 bases remaining between them. The CDR3 contains 13 residues. CDR1 and CDR2 (germline): SQVTM, ANQGSEA. CDR3 region: CSVEADSLWTQYF. CDR3 in DNA: TGCAGCGTTGAAGCGGACAGTCTTTGGACCCAGTACTTC. The variable domain in full, completed from reference TRBV29-1 and TRBJ2-5, reads SAVISQKPSRDICQRGTSLTIQCQVDSQVTMMFWYRQQPGQSLTLIATANQGSEATYESGFVIDKFPISRPNLTFSTLTVSNMSPEDSSIYLCSVEADSLWTQYFGPGTRLLVL.

Worth noting for this clone: The junction departs from the called germline gene at one end, perhaps through a read error. This chain connects TRBV5-1 to TRBJ2-7; D is undetermined. CDR1 is SGHRS and CDR2 is YFSETQ in the germline V gene. This CDR3 contains 14 residues. The CDR3 coding sequence is TGTGCCAGCAGCTTCTCAGGTCTTTCCTACGAGCAGTACTTC. Translated, it gives CASSFSGLSYEQYF. Variable domain in full (rest from reference TRBV5-1 and TRBJ2-7): KAGVTQTPRYLIKTRGQQVTLSCSPISGHRSVSWYQQTPGQGLQFLFEYFSETQRNKGNFPGRFSGRQFSNSRSEMNVSTLELGDSALYLCASSFSGLSYEQYFGPGTRLTVT.

Only a few counts were recorded for this clone. The chain employs TRBV15 and TRBJ1-2, with D maybe TRBD1 (5 bases). Trimming took off 1 base at V and 4 bases at J, with 10 bases between the two ends. This CDR3 is built from 14 residues. Germline CDR1 LNHNV, CDR2 YYDKDF (reference sequence). The CDR3 bases are TGTGCCACCAGCAGAGTGGCGGGGCTCTATGGCTACACCTTC. It specifies CATSRVAGLYGYTF. The full variable domain, its missing parts supplied by reference TRBV15 and TRBJ1-2, is DAMVIQNPRYQVTQFGKPVTLSCSQTLNHNVMYWYQQKSSQAPKLLFHYYDKDFNNEADTPDNFQSRRPNTSFCFLDIRSPGLGDTAMYLCATSRVAGLYGYTFGSGTRLTVV.

This clone was counted a few times. The V gene is TRBV5-6, the J gene TRBJ2-7, with 7 bases identical to TRBD1. The V gene's germline CDR1 is SGHDT and CDR2 YYEEEE. The CDR3 consists of 16 residues. Unmatched junction bases numbered 11, after V lost 1 base and J lost 4 bases. As DNA, the CDR3 is TGTGCCAGCAGCTTGTGGTGGACAGGTGTGGGGTACGAGCAGTACTTC. Translated: CASSLWWTGVGYEQYF. Full variable domain (rest looked up from reference TRBV5-6 and TRBJ2-7): DAGVTQSPTHLIKTRGQQVTLRCSPKSGHDTVSWYQQALGQGPQFIFQYYEEEERQRGNFPDRFSGHQFPNYSSELNVNALLLGDSALYLCASSLWWTGVGYEQYFGPGTRLTVT.

The CDR3 spells CASSLVDGVGQGLGQYF. CDR3 sequence (DNA): TGTGCCAGCAGCTTAGTAGACGGAGTGGGACAGGGTTTAGGGCAGTACTTC. This chain uses TRBV7-2 with TRBJ2-7, with 9 positions matching TRBD1. V shed 1 base and J 9 bases; nucleotides not matched to a gene: 16. The CDR3 spans 17 residues. Germline V gives CDR1 SGHTA, CDR2 FQGNSA.

This rearrangement joins TRBV5-8 to TRBJ2-1, with 7 bases aligning to TRBD2. CDR1 and CDR2 from the germline V gene are SGHTS and YDEGEE. This CDR3 comprises 15 residues. The ends lost 7 bases at V and 5 bases at J; junction bases unmatched: 12. The CDR3 is CASALAEGGDNEQFF. CDR3 DNA sequence: TGTGCCAGCGCCTTAGCGGAGGGAGGGGACAATGAGCAGTTCTTC. Drawing the rest from reference TRBV5-8 and TRBJ2-1, the complete variable domain is EAGVTQSPTHLIKTRGQQATLRCSPISGHTSVYWYQQALGLGLQFLLWYDEGEERNRGNFPPRFSGRQFPNYSSELNVNALELEDSALYLCASALAEGGDNEQFFGPGTRLTVL.

The gene calls are TRBV29-1 and TRBJ2-1; 14 nucleotides align to TRBD2. CDR3 length: 16 residues. The germline V gene encodes CDR1 SQVTM and CDR2 ANQGSEA. V lost 6 bases, J lost 8 bases, and 12 bases stayed unmatched. CDR3 sequence reads: CSVTGTSGSKGYEQFF. In DNA form, the CDR3 reads TGCAGCGTCACCGGGACTAGCGGGAGTAAAGGCTATGAGCAGTTCTTC.

The chain is built from TRBV28 and TRBJ2-7, with 11 bases lining up with TRBD1. This CDR3 spans 16 amino acids. V gave up 2 bases and J gave up 5 bases; unmatched junction bases: 8. CDR1 and CDR2 from the germline V gene are MDHEN and SYDVKM. Here the CDR3 DNA reads TGTGCCAGCAGTTTAGCCGGGACAGGGGGTTTCAACGAGCAGTACTTC. It encodes CASSLAGTGGFNEQYF.

Concerning this clone itself: Relative to the germline gene, one junction end is altered; a read error may explain this. The chain employs TRBV5-1 and TRBJ2-6, with 8 bases matching TRBD1. The CDR3 runs to 16 residues. Germline V gives CDR1 SGHRS, CDR2 YFSETQ. In nucleotides, the CDR3 is TGTGCCAGCAGCGCAGGGGGCACCTCTGGGGCCAACGTCCTGACTTTC. Its translation is CASSAGGTSGANVLTF.

The V and J genes are TRBV29-1 and TRBJ2-4; TRBD1 aligns across 8 bases. Looked up from germline, CDR1 is SQVTM and CDR2 is ANQGSEA. There are 11 residues in the CDR3. J gave up 16 bases and V 3 bases, and 8 bases lay outside the gene matches. CDR3 DNA sequence: TGCAGCGTTGATACCGCCGGGACAGGATACTTC. Residues: CSVDTAGTGYF.

This chain uses TRBV5-5 with TRBJ1-2; D gene unclear. The CDR3 has 14 amino acids. Per the germline V gene, CDR1 is SGHKS and CDR2 is YYEKEE (reference sequence). V lost 0 bases and J 0 bases, leaving 6 bases between the germline ends. CDR3 sequence reads: CASSLVVANYGYTF. The CDR3 bases are TGTGCCAGCAGCTTGGTCGTAGCTAACTATGGCTACACCTTC.

The J gene is TRBJ2-5, the V gene TRBV5-1; 7 nucleotides line up with TRBD2. CDR1 and CDR2 from the germline V gene are SGHRS and YFSETQ. The V segment lost 0 bases and the J segment 5 bases; nucleotides outside the gene matches: 7. The CDR3 is made up of 15 amino acids. The CDR3 is CASSLVGLGEETQYF. CDR3 coding DNA: TGCGCCAGCAGCTTGGTAGGACTAGGTGAGGAGACCCAGTACTTC.

This chain links TRBV10-3 with TRBJ2-2; maybe TRBD2 (6 bases). The CDR3 length is 14 residues. Germline CDR1 is ENHRY and CDR2 is SYGVKD. CDR3 protein: CASRPGTDTGELFF. CDR3 nucleotides: TGTGCTTCCCGGCCGGGGACTGACACCGGGGAGCTGTTTTTT.

The rearrangement uses TRBV7-6 and TRBJ2-5; TRBD2 is a possible D gene (7 bases). This CDR3 has 17 residues. The germline gives CDR1 SGHVS, CDR2 FNYEAQ. Trimming stripped 5 bases from V and 4 bases from J, with 23 bases between. The CDR3: CASSRPLRGADGETQYF. The DNA of the CDR3 is TGTGCCAGCAGCCGACCCCTCCGGGGGGCGGACGGAGAGACCCAGTACTTC.

The V and J genes are TRBV19 and TRBJ1-2; D may be TRBD1 (6 bases). Germline assignment: CDR1 LNHDA and CDR2 SQIVND (reference sequence). V was cut by 5 bases and J by 7 bases, with 11 bases left in between. This CDR3 is built from 12 residues. CDR3 DNA sequence: TGTGCCAGTAGTGTACAGGGCGGTGGCTACACCTTC. Amino acids: CASSVQGGGYTF. Full variable domain (missing parts from reference TRBV19 and TRBJ1-2): DGGITQSPKYLFRKEGQNVTLSCEQNLNHDAMYWYRQDPGQGLRLIYYSQIVNDFQKGDIAEGYSVSREKKESFPLTVTSAQKNPTAFYLCASSVQGGGYTFGSGTRLTVV.

The chain combines TRBV5-1 with TRBJ2-5; 10 bases are a match to TRBD1. The germline V gene has CDR1 SGHRS and CDR2 YFSETQ. The V and J ends lost 1 base and 5 bases, in that order; junction bases with no gene match: 2. There are 14 residues in the CDR3. CDR3 bases: TGCGCCAGCAGCTTGATGGGACAGGGGGAGACCCAGTACTTC. Translated: CASSLMGQGETQYF.

V usage is TRBV4-2 and J usage is TRBJ2-7, with TRBD2 as a possible D gene (6 bases). This CDR3 has 20 amino acids. Per the germline V gene, CDR1 is LGHNA and CDR2 is YNFKEQ. V shed 4 bases and J shed 3 bases, with 31 bases lying between them. CDR3: CASSPPRRGGLRPYDYEQYF. The CDR3 nucleotides read TGTGCCAGCAGCCCCCCACGGAGGGGCGGACTACGACCCTACGACTACGAGCAGTACTTC.

This rearrangement joins TRBV21-1 to TRBJ2-7; the D call of TRBD1 is as the table states it, not checked on the DNA. TRBV21-1 is deemed a pseudogene. CDR3 length: 21 amino acids. CDR3: CASSTPPRDTKPVGLSYEQYF. CDR3 in DNA: TGTGCCAGCAGCACCCCTCCCCGGGACACAAAACCAGTGGGGCTTTCCTACGAGCAGTACTTC.

The chain employs TRBV5-6 and TRBJ2-7; D remains unclear. CDR3 length equals 14 residues. Germline V gene lookup returns CDR1 SGHDT and CDR2 YYEEEE. V dropped 1 base and J dropped 2 bases, with 10 bases sitting between them. The CDR3 bases are TGTGCCAGCAGCTTGTTCGCCGCAGCCTACGAGCAGTACTTC. Translation: CASSLFAAAYEQYF.

V and J are TRBV29-1 and TRBJ2-5, with TRBD2 identical over 9 bases. Losses at the gene ends were 8 bases for V and 0 bases for J; bases not matched to a gene: 7. CDR1 is SQVTM and CDR2 is ANQGSEA in the germline V gene. The CDR3 loop spans 14 amino acids. The CDR3 DNA sequence: TGCAGCCTTAGGCGGGGGGGGAACCAAGAGACCCAGTACTTC. It codes for CSLRRGGNQETQYF.

This clone appeared a single time. The chain is built from TRBV20-1 and TRBJ2-1; D unclear. This CDR3 region has 9 residues. The V gene lost 6 bases and the J gene lost 8 bases, with 5 bases spanning the gap. Germline CDR1 and CDR2: DFQATT and SNEGSKA (reference sequence). In DNA form, the CDR3 reads TGCAGTGCCGACTATGAGCAGTTCTTC. Translated, it gives CSADYEQFF.

The chain's CDR3 is CASLPGDRGTYNEQFF. The CDR3 DNA reads TGTGCCAGCCTCCCAGGGGACAGGGGCACCTACAATGAGCAGTTCTTC. The chain has TRBV5-6 and TRBJ2-1, with TRBD1 matching over 10 bases. The CDR3 is 16 amino acids. From germline, CDR1 is SGHDT and CDR2 YYEEEE. V lost 7 bases, J lost 2 bases, and 9 bases stayed unmatched.